Presented here are 24 T cell receptor beta chains from one specimen sequenced in a study of human T cells and chemical hapten exposure. Time point meaning: pre-sensitization, week 0. Treatment of the sample: therapeutic diphenylcyclopropenone sensitization with weekly scalp DPC. One entry per CDR3 protein, called by TCRdb with MiXCR from the RACE reads. The data hold 200,000 to 300,000 distinct CDR3 sequences, with about 8.1% observed a single time. The sample in question was whole blood, obtained in connection with sensitization to the hapten diphenylcyclopropenone (DPC). The source is a woman in her 40s with alopecia areata. Some clones in this sample may be carry-over from other donors' samples.

V gene TRBV7-8 combines with J gene TRBJ1-5, with 8 bases identical to TRBD1. This CDR3 has 14 residues. The ends lost 5 bases at V and 3 bases at J; junction bases unmatched: 3. CDR1 and CDR2 from the germline V gene are SGHVS and FQNEAQ. Here the CDR3 reads CASSKDRANQPQHF. The CDR3 coding sequence is TGTGCCAGCAGCAAGGACAGGGCCAATCAGCCCCAGCATTTT.

This clonotype was observed once. The chain uses TRBV6-6 and TRBJ1-1; D not certain. The CDR3 runs 13 residues. Trimming pared 2 bases from V and 3 bases from J, leaving 7 bases between. Germline V gene data show CDR1 as MNHNY and CDR2 as SVGAGI (reference sequence). CDR3 protein: CASSYIQDTEAFF. In DNA, the CDR3 is TGTGCCAGCAGTTACATCCAGGACACTGAAGCTTTCTTT.

This clonotype was recorded at least ten times. V usage is TRBV6-1 and J usage is TRBJ1-2; D is unresolved. V was trimmed by 4 bases and J by 2 bases, leaving 11 bases between them. CDR1 is MNHNS and CDR2 is SASEGT in the germline V gene. The CDR3 extends over 14 amino acids. CDR3 nucleotide sequence: TGTGCCAGCAGTGCGGAAGGACGAAACTATGGCTACACCTTC. Translating gives CASSAEGRNYGYTF.

This chain links TRBV6-2 or TRBV6-3 with TRBJ2-5; a possible D gene is TRBD1 (6 bases). The CDR3 runs 13 residues. V was shortened by 4 bases and J by 5 bases, with 11 bases between the two germline ends. Germline V gene sequence: CDR1 MNHEY, CDR2 SVGEGT. The CDR3 DNA reads as TGTGCCAGCAGTTCCGGACAGTCGGAGACCCAGTACTTC. Translation gives CASSSGQSETQYF.

This chain connects TRBV2 to TRBJ2-7, with a tentative D call TRBD1 (6 bases). V was pared by 5 bases and J by 11 bases, with 13 bases between. CDR1 SNHLY and CDR2 FYNNEI come from the germline V gene. This CDR3 is built from 11 residues. CDR3 nucleotides: TGTGCCAGCAGTCTCGACAGGCAGGAGTACTTC. Translated: CASSLDRQEYF. Drawing the rest from reference TRBV2 and TRBJ2-7, the complete variable domain is EPEVTQTPSHQVTQMGQEVILRCVPISNHLYFYWYRQILGQKVEFLVSFYNNEISEKSEIFDDQFSVERPDGSNFTLKIRSTKLEDSAMYFCASSLDRQEYFGPGTRLTVT.

V gene TRBV12-3 or TRBV12-4 combines with J gene TRBJ2-7; 9 bases match TRBD1. The CDR3 contains 15 residues. J lost 2 bases, V lost 2 bases, and 4 bases had no gene match. The CDR3 nucleotides read TGTGCCAGCAGTTTACAGGGACAGGGTCCCTACGAGCAGTACTTC. Residues: CASSLQGQGPYEQYF.

This clonotype was seen ten or more times. The chain combines TRBV10-3 with TRBJ2-7; weak D call: TRBD2 (6 bases). Germline V CDR1 and CDR2: ENHRY, SYGVKD. V shed 6 bases and J shed 0 bases, with 12 bases lying between them. The length of the CDR3 is 14 residues. The CDR3, as DNA: TGTGCCATCAGCAGAATTAGCGGCTCCTACGAGCAGTACTTC. This sequence encodes CAISRISGSYEQYF.

This clonotype has only a few counts. V is TRBV28 and J is TRBJ1-6, with 7 nucleotides matching TRBD1. Germline CDR1 and CDR2: MDHEN and SYDVKM. The CDR3 runs to 11 residues. Trimming removed 5 bases from V and 11 bases from J; junction bases left unmatched: 0. The CDR3 nucleotides read TGTGCCAGCAGTACAGGGGCACCCCTCCACTTT. It encodes CASSTGAPLHF.

This clonotype occurred a few times. The chain joins TRBV28 to TRBJ2-6, with 10 bases lining up with TRBD2. CDR3 length: 22 amino acids. Germline V lookup: CDR1 MDHEN, CDR2 SYDVKM. V dropped 4 bases and J dropped 0; count of bases not matched to a gene: 18. CDR3 in amino acids: CASSSAFGLAGESHSGANVLTF. CDR3 sequence (DNA): TGTGCCAGCAGTTCAGCCTTCGGGCTAGCGGGAGAATCCCACTCTGGGGCCAACGTCCTGACTTTC.

The CDR3 DNA follows: TGTGCCAGCAGTTTGACTAGCGGGAGAGGGCGCGAGCAGTACTTC. Translated, it gives CASSLTSGRGREQYF. The chain is built from TRBV28 and TRBJ2-7; TRBD2 aligns across 12 bases. Germline V gene data show CDR1 as MDHEN and CDR2 as SYDVKM. Trimming removed 3 bases from V and 6 bases from J; junction bases left unmatched: 6. The CDR3 is 15 residues long.

V is TRBV9 and J is TRBJ2-3, with D perhaps TRBD2 (5 bases). The CDR3 consists of 14 residues. CDR1 SGDLS and CDR2 YYNGEE come from the germline V gene. Trimming took off 3 bases at V and 2 bases at J, with 10 bases between the two ends. The CDR3 region is CASSASTHTDTQYF. The CDR3 nucleotides are TGTGCCAGCAGCGCTAGCACCCACACAGATACGCAGTATTTT.

The chain combines TRBV6-2 or TRBV6-3 with TRBJ2-1; D not certain. Germline V gene data show CDR1 as MNHEY and CDR2 as SVGEGT. The V end lost 11 bases, the J end lost 2 bases, and 10 bases lay between the germline ends. There are 12 residues in the CDR3. Here the CDR3 DNA reads TGTGCCGTCCGGGTCGCCTACAATGAGCAGTTCTTC. Translated: CAVRVAYNEQFF.

This clonotype has more than one count but fewer than ten. The chain couples TRBV28 to TRBJ2-6; D not resolved. V lost 7 bases and J lost 3, with 4 bases in between. The CDR3 totals 12 residues. Germline CDR1 MDHEN, CDR2 SYDVKM. CDR3 DNA: TGTGCCAGCACCAGTGGGGCCAACGTCCTGACTTTC. Protein: CASTSGANVLTF.

The table lists this clonotype with many counts. The rearrangement links TRBV29-1 to TRBJ2-3, with D uncertain. Germline CDR1 is SQVTM and CDR2 is ANQGSEA. CDR3 length equals 10 residues. The V end lost 4 bases, the J end lost 3 bases, and 2 bases lay between the germline ends. CDR3 amino acids: CSVGTDTQYF. CDR3 nucleotide sequence: TGCAGCGTTGGGACAGATACGCAGTATTTT.

This clonotype was counted a few times. The chain has TRBV6-2 or TRBV6-3 and TRBJ2-3, with D possibly TRBD2 on 5 matching bases. CDR1 is MNHEY, CDR2 SVGEGT, per germline. The CDR3 extends over 16 amino acids. Trimming cost V 5 bases and J 2 bases, with 17 bases left between them. As DNA, the CDR3 is TGTGCCAGCAGTCACCCCCAGCGGCGATTCACAGATACGCAGTATTTT. Protein product: CASSHPQRRFTDTQYF.

This clonotype was seen a handful of times. This chain joins TRBV24-1 and TRBJ1-1; possibly TRBD1 for D (5 bases). In germline, CDR1 is KGHDR, CDR2 SFDVKD. This CDR3 is built from 13 residues. Trimming pared 5 bases from V and 7 bases from J, leaving 13 bases between. CDR3 sequence (DNA): TGTGCCACCAGTGCTACAGGACAACTTGAAGCTTTCTTT. Its protein product is CATSATGQLEAFF.

In its sample, this clonotype was seen a few times. V is TRBV4-2 and J is TRBJ1-5; D is perhaps TRBD1 (5 bases). CDR3 length: 17 amino acids. Germline V gives CDR1 LGHNA, CDR2 YNFKEQ. The germline V and J ends were trimmed by 1 base and 5 bases, with 18 bases remaining between them. The CDR3 is CASSQALDSSRHQPQHF. The DNA of the CDR3 is TGTGCCAGCAGCCAAGCCCTAGACAGTAGTCGCCATCAGCCCCAGCATTTT.

This clonotype was observed a few times. The V and J genes are TRBV27 and TRBJ2-1; a possible D gene is TRBD1 (6 bases). Trimming stripped 3 bases from V and 10 bases from J, with 13 bases between. This CDR3 has 13 amino acids. The germline gives CDR1 MNHEY, CDR2 SMNVEV (reference sequence). The CDR3 nucleotides read TGTGCCAGCAGTTTCTATTCCGGGACAGAGCAGTTCTTC. Protein product: CASSFYSGTEQFF.

In its sample, this clonotype was seen many times. This sequence joins TRBV28 and TRBJ2-7, with D possibly being TRBD2 (6 bases). Germline V gives CDR1 MDHEN, CDR2 SYDVKM. The V gene lost 5 bases and the J gene lost 2 bases, with 10 bases spanning the gap. The CDR3 totals 13 residues. The CDR3 spells CASSEGLAYEQYF. In DNA, the CDR3 is TGTGCCAGCAGTGAGGGACTGGCCTACGAGCAGTACTTC.

The chain has TRBV28 and TRBJ1-4; D gene unclear. This CDR3 is 15 amino acids long. The V gene lost 2 bases and the J gene lost 6 bases, with 13 bases spanning the gap. CDR1 is MDHEN, CDR2 SYDVKM, per germline. DNA for the CDR3: TGTGCCAGCAGTTTAGGCGGCCGGATGGATGAAAAACTGTTTTTT. It yields the protein CASSLGGRMDEKLFF. Supplemented by reference TRBV28 and TRBJ1-4, the full variable domain reads DVKVTQSSRYLVKRTGEKVFLECVQDMDHENMFWYRQDPGLGLRLIYFSYDVKMKEKGDIPEGYSVSREKKERFSLILESASTNQTSMYLCASSLGGRMDEKLFFGSGTQLSVL.

The rearrangement joins TRBV6-6 to TRBJ2-1, with D perhaps matching TRBD1 (6 bases). Germline assignment: CDR1 MNHNY and CDR2 SVGAGI (reference sequence). The V and J ends lost 6 bases and 4 bases respectively, with 19 bases between them. CDR3 length: 16 amino acids. CDR3 protein: CASRNTAGQRYNEQFF. The CDR3 DNA reads as TGTGCCAGCAGAAACACCGCAGGACAGAGATACAATGAGCAGTTCTTC.

The rearrangement links TRBV6-1 to TRBJ1-1; D call uncertain. Germline lookup yields CDR1 MNHNS and CDR2 SASEGT. The CDR3 extends over 14 amino acids. V was cut by 3 bases and J by 0 bases, with 8 bases left in between. In nucleotides, the CDR3 is TGTGCCAGCAGTGAGGGGTACCTGAACACTGAAGCTTTCTTT. Amino acids: CASSEGYLNTEAFF.

This clonotype was counted only a few times. This chain links TRBV3-1 with TRBJ2-1; the D is unclear. V lost 0 bases and J lost 10, with 13 bases in between. Germline values: CDR1 LGHDT, CDR2 YNNKEL (reference sequence). The CDR3 extends over 14 amino acids. The chain's CDR3 is CASSQDLMVGEQFF. The CDR3 nucleotides are TGTGCCAGCAGCCAAGATCTAATGGTTGGAGAGCAGTTCTTC.

This clonotype is medium-sized. V and J are TRBV3-1 and TRBJ2-1; D gene uncertain. Germline V gene sequence: CDR1 LGHDT, CDR2 YNNKEL (reference sequence). This CDR3 spans 13 amino acids. Trimming shortened V by 1 base and J by 10 bases, and 11 bases separated the two germline ends. Here the CDR3 reads CASSQGTRAEQFF. CDR3 DNA sequence: TGTGCCAGCAGCCAAGGGACCCGTGCGGAGCAGTTCTTC.